Below are 8 T cell receptor beta chains sequenced from a single sample in a study of spatial heterogeneity in lung cancer. MiXCR was run by TCRdb on the 5' RACE reads, yielding one entry per CDR3 protein. This sample has approximately 92,000 distinct CDR3 sequences; approximately 12% occur once, and the top ten carry about 38%. The time point denotes: sample taken at primary tumor resection. Sequences were derived from PBMCs, sampled at surgery. Receptors were obtained from a male donor with early-stage non-small cell lung cancer.

There are a few counts of this clonotype. The chain combines TRBV7-6 with TRBJ2-7; D unclear. Trimming pared 1 base from V and 2 bases from J, leaving 9 bases between. The CDR3 extends over 14 amino acids. Germline V lookup: CDR1 SGHVS, CDR2 FNYEAQ. The DNA of the CDR3 is TGTGCCAGCAGCTTAGGCAGCCAAGCCTACGAGCAGTACTTC. Its translation is CASSLGSQAYEQYF.

This clonotype has more than one count but fewer than ten. The CDR3 DNA reads as TGCGCCAGCAGCTTGGCAGCGGGGGGGTACCAAGAGACCCAGTACTTC. Translated, it gives CASSLAAGGYQETQYF. The genes are TRBV5-1 and TRBJ2-5; 10 nucleotides match TRBD2. Germline V gene data show CDR1 as SGHRS and CDR2 as YFSETQ. The CDR3 sequence is 16 residues long. V trimming: 0 bases; J trimming: 0 bases; junction bases outside the gene matches: 2. The complete variable domain, with remaining parts taken from reference TRBV5-1 and TRBJ2-5, reads KAGVTQTPRYLIKTRGQQVTLSCSPISGHRSVSWYQQTPGQGLQFLFEYFSETQRNKGNFPGRFSGRQFSNSRSEMNVSTLELGDSALYLCASSLAAGGYQETQYFGPGTRLLVL.

The rearrangement joins TRBV20-1 to TRBJ1-1; no firm D call. Trimming took 1 base from V and 1 from J, leaving 13 bases between them. This CDR3 spans 15 amino acids. Germline CDR1 is DFQATT and CDR2 is SNEGSKA (reference sequence). CDR3 coding DNA: TGCAGTGCTAGAGGATTGAGCACCCCGAACACTGAAGCTTTCTTT. Its translation: CSARGLSTPNTEAFF.

This clonotype was seen repeatedly, ten times or more. The junction departs from the called germline gene at one end, perhaps through a read error. The chain joins TRBV7-7 to TRBJ2-2; D remains unclear. Germline V gene sequence: CDR1 SSHAT, CDR2 FNYEAQ (reference sequence). The CDR3 contains 13 residues. The CDR3 coding sequence is TGTGCTAGCAGCTTAGGCGGCACCGGGGAGCTGTTTTTT. Encoded protein: CASSLGGTGELFF.

This clonotype was counted between two and nine times. The rearrangement links TRBV29-1 to TRBJ2-1; no clear D gene. This CDR3 spans 14 amino acids. Germline V gene sequence: CDR1 SQVTM, CDR2 ANQGSEA. Trimming pared 4 bases from V and 0 bases from J, leaving 10 bases between. The CDR3 loop is CSVVGQTSYNEQFF. CDR3 coding DNA: TGCAGCGTTGTAGGCCAGACCTCCTACAATGAGCAGTTCTTC.

This clonotype has a handful of counts. The genes are TRBV4-3 and TRBJ2-5; TRBD2 might be the D (5 bases). V lost 0 bases, J lost 3 bases, and 8 bases lay in between. The germline CDR1 and CDR2 sequences are LGHNA and YSLEER. The CDR3 covers 14 residues. The CDR3 nucleotides are TGCGCCAGCAGCCAAGATACGGGGAAAGAGACCCAGTACTTC. Protein product: CASSQDTGKETQYF.

This clonotype has just a few counts. The chain employs TRBV12-3 or TRBV12-4 and TRBJ2-3, with TRBD1 matching over 7 bases. V trimming: 2 bases; J trimming: 2 bases; junction bases outside the gene matches: 4. This CDR3 is built from 15 residues. For the CDR3, the DNA is TGTGCCAGCAGTTTACAGGGGGTCCTCACAGATACGCAGTATTTT. Its protein product is CASSLQGVLTDTQYF.

The chain has TRBV20-1 and TRBJ1-1; 10 bases fit TRBD1. Germline CDR1 and CDR2: DFQATT and SNEGSKA (reference sequence). The CDR3 has 13 residues. The CDR3 DNA follows: TGCATGCGACAGGGGGCCGTTAGCACTGAAGCTTTCTTT. As protein: CMRQGAVSTEAFF.